This T cell receptor beta chain was documented in a study of PD-1 blockade in mismatch repair-deficient tumors. Study overall: Enrolled about 2013-2016, patients had progressing, pretreated mismatch repair-deficient cancers of about a dozen types. General study findings and limits: Tumor-resident clones, often absent from pretreatment blood, expanded after pembrolizumab and then contracted.

TCRdb's table, derived via immunoSEQ multiplex PCR, lists solely in-frame clones and lacks some. The sample lists under 50,000 clones, over 80% seen once, with roughly 0.98% in the top ten. Every patient had mismatch repair deficiency by PCR or immunohistochemistry. TCRs were sequenced from a few patients responding to pembrolizumab. This clone occurred a few times. Its antigen is as yet unknown. This material consisted of PBMCs, taken around 38 weeks after starting pembrolizumab. The clonotype was recovered from an adult with mismatch repair-deficient cancer.

The CDR3, as DNA: TGTGCCAGCAGCCCACCCCCGGGGAGGGATGGGTCGAATGAGCAGTTCTTC. Translated: CASSPPPGRDGSNEQFF. The V and J genes are TRBV5-4 and TRBJ2-1; 7 nucleotides line up with TRBD2. Unmatched junction bases numbered 17, after V lost 4 bases and J lost 7 bases. Germline CDR1 SGHNT, CDR2 YYREEE (reference sequence). The CDR3 loop spans 17 amino acids.